This T cell receptor (beta chain) was sequenced in a study of response to subunit inactivated influenza vaccine. Whole-study findings and limits: New T cells are recruited in small numbers by each seasonal influenza vaccination, according to the authors' suggestion.

The junction had 9 bases not matched to a gene; V was cut back by 0 bases and J by 1 base. The CDR3 loop spans 17 amino acids. Germline CDR1 reads DFQATT; CDR2 reads SNEGSKA (reference sequence). In regard to this clonotype: Its antigen is unidentified.

TCRdb passed the RT-PCR reads through MiXCR, listing each CDR3 protein once. Counted here are approximately 730,000 distinct CDR3 sequences, approximately 14% occurring once; the ten biggest clones make up 6% to 8%. The chain links TRBV20-1 to TRBJ1-1, with 9 positions matching TRBD1. The sample here was PBMCs from blood, taken 14 days before vaccination. The sequence was collected from a man aged 45-60 years who received an inactivated influenza vaccine. The CDR3: CSARDPRWDRANTEAFF. The DNA of the CDR3 is TGCAGTGCTAGAGACCCCCGGTGGGACAGGGCGAACACTGAAGCTTTCTTT.